This T cell receptor (beta chain) was recorded in a study of CD8 T cells in Susac syndrome. TCR beta from blood CD8+ and CD4+ T cells was sequenced. Both CD4+ and CD8+ T cells were negatively isolated, and TEMRA cells underwent FACS enrichment. Random hexamers were used to reverse transcribe an amount of roughly 0.45 to 1 ug RNA. TCRdb reprocessed the immunoSEQ multiplex PCR reads via MiXCR and lists one record per CDR3 protein. The sample has more than 90,000 distinct CDR3 sequences, approximately 93% seen once. This CDR3 comprises 13 residues. In germline, CDR1 is MDHEN, CDR2 SYDVKM. V lost 5 bases to trimming and J lost 4 bases, with 11 bases between them.

This sequence joins TRBV28 and TRBJ1-2; D is ambiguous. The sequenced sample was CD4+ T cells from PBMCs. This TCR was sampled from a human donor with multiple sclerosis. This CDR3 reads CASSPPRPYGYTF. In DNA, the CDR3 is TGTGCCAGCAGTCCCCCCCGACCCTATGGCTACACCTTC.